This TCR beta chain was profiled in a study of T cells in Graves' hyperthyroidism and ophthalmopathy. Trimming removed 4 bases from V and 0 bases from J; junction bases left unmatched: 15. Germline CDR1 reads MNHEY; CDR2 reads SMNVEV (reference sequence). The length of the CDR3 is 19 residues. Amplified TCR beta CDR3 regions derived from RNA transcripts. The HTBI primer set served for first-round RT-PCR of the TCR CDR3. Using its own MiXCR run on the multiplex PCR reads, TCRdb lists one record per CDR3 protein. Altogether 660,000 or so distinct CDR3 sequences are present, roughly 20% being singletons, with the ten largest covering 34%. This clonotype was observed a handful of times. A Clinical Activity Score of at least 3, a NOSPECS grade of at least 4 and a duration under 3 months were recorded in the ophthalmopathy patients. Exclusion of a patient resulted from uncontrolled infection, other autoimmune disease, pregnancy or lactation. Diagnoses were established using clinical symptoms, serum thyroxine and TRAb, thyroid ultrasound and orbital computed tomography.

This TCR came from a man younger than 45 with Graves' ophthalmopathy. The J gene is TRBJ1-5, the V gene TRBV27; 7 nucleotides line up with TRBD1. The specimen was blood. In DNA form, the CDR3 reads TGTGCCAGCAGTTCACCTAGACAGGGAAGAGGCCCTAGCAATCAGCCCCAGCATTTT. This codes for CASSSPRQGRGPSNQPQHF.